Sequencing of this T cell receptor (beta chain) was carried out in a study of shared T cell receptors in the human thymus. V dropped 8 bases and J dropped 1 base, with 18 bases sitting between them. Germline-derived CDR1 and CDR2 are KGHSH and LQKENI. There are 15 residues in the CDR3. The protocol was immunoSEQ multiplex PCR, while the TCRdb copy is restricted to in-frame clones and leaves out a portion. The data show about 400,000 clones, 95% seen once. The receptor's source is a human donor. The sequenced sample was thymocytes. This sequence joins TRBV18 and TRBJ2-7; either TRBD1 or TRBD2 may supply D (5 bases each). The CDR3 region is CASVTDSERSYEQYF. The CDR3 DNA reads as TGTGCCAGCGTCACCGACAGCGAGCGGTCCTACGAGCAGTACTTC.